The 6 T cell receptor beta chains presented below share a single source sample, sequenced in a study of T cells in Graves' hyperthyroidism and ophthalmopathy. It was RNA transcripts that yielded the amplified TCR beta CDR3 regions. HTBI primers were used for first-round RT-PCR of the TCR CDR3. TCRdb re-analysed the multiplex PCR reads in MiXCR, keeping a single row per CDR3 protein. In the table there are more than 550,000 distinct CDR3 sequences, approximately 18% of which are singletons. Sequencing input: blood. These receptor sequences come from a woman aged 50 to 65 with Graves' hyperthyroidism that later progressed to Graves' ophthalmopathy.

In this sample, this clonotype turned up many times. V and J are TRBV3-1 and TRBJ2-1; 7 bases are shared with TRBD2. Germline V gives CDR1 LGHDT, CDR2 YNNKEL (reference sequence). This CDR3 is 14 amino acids long. V was pared by 3 bases and J by 6 bases, with 5 bases of the junction left unmatched. CDR3 DNA sequence: TGTGCCAGCAGCCAGCAGACTAGCAGCAATGAGCAGTTCTTC. Translating gives CASSQQTSSNEQFF.

The V call is TRBV6-5, the J call TRBJ1-2; D call uncertain. With 0 bases removed from V and 8 bases from J, the gap between germline ends came to 16 bases. Germline V gene sequence: CDR1 MNHEY, CDR2 SVGAGI. The CDR3 runs 15 residues. The chain's CDR3 is CASSYSTGVLRGYTF. In nucleotides, the CDR3 is TGTGCCAGCAGTTACTCGACCGGGGTCCTGAGAGGCTACACCTTC.

This clonotype came up many times. This rearrangement joins TRBV6-1 to TRBJ2-3, with D tentatively TRBD2 (6 bases). The V end was cut by 1 base, the J end by 2 bases, with 13 bases between. This CDR3 comprises 16 residues. CDR1 and CDR2 (germline): MNHNS, SASEGT. DNA for the CDR3: TGTGCCAGCAGTGAAGGGAGGGCCCAACACACAGATACGCAGTATTTT. This gives the protein CASSEGRAQHTDTQYF.

This clonotype occurred a few times. The genes are TRBV20-1 and TRBJ1-5, with a weak D call TRBD1 (5 bases). From germline, CDR1 is DFQATT and CDR2 SNEGSKA (reference sequence). The CDR3 consists of 13 residues. Trimming shortened V by 8 bases and J by 2 bases, and 13 bases separated the two germline ends. In nucleotides, the CDR3 is TGCAGTACTCGACAGAAGGGCAATCAGCCCCAGCATTTT. Protein: CSTRQKGNQPQHF.

In this sample, this clonotype turned up a few times. The chain combines TRBV14 with TRBJ2-5; 8 bases map to TRBD1. The CDR3 consists of 19 residues. V lost 0 bases to trimming and J lost 2 bases; unmatched junction nucleotides: 14. Germline assignment: CDR1 SGHDN and CDR2 FVKESK. DNA for the CDR3: TGTGCCAGCAGCCAAGATGGGCCAGGGGGCTTTCCGCAACAAGAGACCCAGTACTTC. Its translation is CASSQDGPGGFPQQETQYF.

This clonotype is a singleton in its sample. The CDR3 ends on some other residue instead of the conserved phenylalanine or tryptophan, so this is likely a read error. V gene TRBV3-1 combines with J gene TRBJ2-7; 10 nucleotides align to TRBD2. Losses at the gene ends were 3 bases for V and 3 bases for J; bases not matched to a gene: 2. This CDR3 spans 14 amino acids. The germline V gene has CDR1 LGHDT and CDR2 YNNKEL (reference sequence). The CDR3 spells CASSQRLAGYEQYS. The CDR3 DNA reads as TGTGCCAGCAGCCAGAGACTAGCGGGCTACGAGCAGTACTCC.